This is a list of T cell receptor beta chains from one sample in a study of T cell responses to AZD1222 COVID-19 vaccine. Clones were sequenced by immunoSEQ multiplex PCR, and TCRdb holds only the in-frame ones, with some missing. The table lists 120,000 to 150,000 clones, 92% of them singletons. Sequencing was performed on peripheral blood, taken 28 days after the second AZD1222 dose. The receptors originated from an adult who received the AZD1222 COVID-19 vaccine. The CDR3 runs from the conserved cysteine through the conserved F or W. Fields, in order: CDR3 protein, CDR3 DNA, clone size, D gene, CDR3 length, V gene, J gene. The D gene is left open where the match is weak. Clone sizes are given selectively: once, few, many, or a class where the clone is expanded.

cdr3_aa: CASSGFRGNQPQHF; cdr3_nt: TGTGCCAGCAGTGGGTTCCGGGGGAATCAGCCCCAGCATTTT; clone_size: once; d_call: -; cdr3_length: 14; v_call: TRBV2; j_call: TRBJ1-5
cdr3_aa: CASGGDSYSNQPQHF; cdr3_nt: TGTGCCAGCGGCGGGGACAGTTATAGCAATCAGCCCCAGCATTTT; clone_size: -; d_call: TRBD1; cdr3_length: 15; v_call: TRBV5-8; j_call: TRBJ1-5
cdr3_aa: CTTHHRRYSNQPQHF; cdr3_nt: TGTACCACCCACCACAGACGCTATAGCAATCAGCCCCAGCATTTT; clone_size: few; d_call: -; cdr3_length: 15; v_call: TRBV10-1; j_call: TRBJ1-5
cdr3_aa: CASSPRLGSRNEKLFF; cdr3_nt: TGTGCCAGCAGCCCGCGGCTTGGGAGTCGAAATGAAAAACTGTTTTTT; clone_size: -; d_call: -; cdr3_length: 16; v_call: TRBV7-8; j_call: TRBJ1-4
cdr3_aa: CASSFLVKIGDTGELFF; cdr3_nt: TGTGCCAGCAGTTTTTTGGTTAAAATAGGGGACACCGGGGAGCTGTTTTTT; clone_size: -; d_call: -; cdr3_length: 17; v_call: TRBV28; j_call: TRBJ2-2
cdr3_aa: CASATRTGDNGYTF; cdr3_nt: TGTGCTAGCGCAACTCGGACAGGGGATAATGGCTACACCTTC; clone_size: -; d_call: TRBD1; cdr3_length: 14; v_call: TRBV12-5; j_call: TRBJ1-2
cdr3_aa: CSARQGSPSTDTQYF; cdr3_nt: TGCAGCGCTCGACAGGGGAGCCCTAGCACAGATACGCAGTATTTT; clone_size: -; d_call: TRBD1; cdr3_length: 15; v_call: TRBV29-1; j_call: TRBJ2-3
cdr3_aa: CASSVTDFAYAQYF; cdr3_nt: TGTGCCAGCAGCGTAACGGACTTCGCCTACGCGCAGTACTTC; clone_size: -; d_call: -; cdr3_length: 14; v_call: TRBV9; j_call: TRBJ2-7
cdr3_aa: CASSPTWGPEYNEQFF; cdr3_nt: TGTGCCAGCTCGCCCACCTGGGGGCCGGAGTACAATGAGCAGTTCTTC; clone_size: -; d_call: -; cdr3_length: 16; v_call: TRBV18; j_call: TRBJ2-1
cdr3_aa: CATSQGTGSHEQFF; cdr3_nt: TGTGCCACCAGCCAGGGGACAGGGTCCCATGAGCAGTTCTTC; clone_size: -; d_call: TRBD1; cdr3_length: 14; v_call: TRBV15; j_call: TRBJ2-1
cdr3_aa: CASSPRASGRNEQFF; cdr3_nt: TGTGCCAGCTCACCACGGGCTAGCGGGAGGAATGAGCAGTTCTTC; clone_size: -; d_call: TRBD2; cdr3_length: 15; v_call: TRBV18; j_call: TRBJ2-1
cdr3_aa: CASRAGVVQPQHF; cdr3_nt: TGTGCCAGTAGGGCAGGGGTGGTTCAGCCCCAGCATTTT; clone_size: -; d_call: -; cdr3_length: 13; v_call: TRBV19; j_call: TRBJ1-5
cdr3_aa: CSCSIQAQYF; cdr3_nt: TGCAGTTGCTCCATTCAGGCCCAGTACTTC; clone_size: -; d_call: -; cdr3_length: 10; v_call: TRBV20-1; j_call: TRBJ2-5
cdr3_aa: CASSPGQDQPQHF; cdr3_nt: TGTGCCAGCTCACCGGGACAGGATCAGCCCCAGCATTTT; clone_size: -; d_call: TRBD1; cdr3_length: 13; v_call: TRBV18; j_call: TRBJ1-5
cdr3_aa: CASSLNRKDYGYTF; cdr3_nt: TGTGCCAGCAGCTTAAACAGGAAAGACTATGGCTACACCTTC; clone_size: -; d_call: -; cdr3_length: 14; v_call: TRBV7-2; j_call: TRBJ1-2
cdr3_aa: CASSQDWRRSDTQYF; cdr3_nt: TGTGCCAGCAGCCAAGATTGGCGGAGGTCAGATACGCAGTATTTT; clone_size: -; d_call: -; cdr3_length: 15; v_call: TRBV4-2; j_call: TRBJ2-3
cdr3_aa: CASSPSPSGRGEQYF; cdr3_nt: TGTGCCAGCAGCCCCTCCCCTAGCGGGAGGGGCGAGCAGTACTTC; clone_size: -; d_call: TRBD2; cdr3_length: 15; v_call: TRBV3-1/TRBV3-2; j_call: TRBJ2-7
cdr3_aa: CASSLPRGDTQYF; cdr3_nt: TGTGCCAGCTCCCTCCCTAGAGGAGATACGCAGTATTTT; clone_size: -; d_call: -; cdr3_length: 13; v_call: TRBV18; j_call: TRBJ2-3
cdr3_aa: CASSLRGARDGYTF; cdr3_nt: TGTGCCAGCAGTTTAAGAGGGGCCCGTGATGGCTACACCTTC; clone_size: -; d_call: -; cdr3_length: 14; v_call: TRBV27; j_call: TRBJ1-2
cdr3_aa: CASSPDRAYGYTF; cdr3_nt: TGTGCCAGCAGCCCCGACAGGGCGTATGGCTACACCTTC; clone_size: -; d_call: TRBD1; cdr3_length: 13; v_call: TRBV6-5; j_call: TRBJ1-2
cdr3_aa: CASSYSTSGTEYEQYF; cdr3_nt: TGTGCCAGCAGTTACTCCACAAGCGGGACTGAATACGAGCAGTACTTC; clone_size: -; d_call: TRBD2; cdr3_length: 16; v_call: TRBV6-5; j_call: TRBJ2-7
cdr3_aa: CASSLSVPNTEAFF; cdr3_nt: TGTGCCAGCAGTTTATCTGTCCCGAACACTGAAGCTTTCTTT; clone_size: -; d_call: -; cdr3_length: 14; v_call: TRBV27; j_call: TRBJ1-1
cdr3_aa: CASTWTGQSEAFF; cdr3_nt: TGCGCCAGCACCTGGACAGGACAATCTGAAGCTTTCTTT; clone_size: -; d_call: TRBD1; cdr3_length: 13; v_call: TRBV10-2; j_call: TRBJ1-1
cdr3_aa: CASGLPGRGTEAFF; cdr3_nt: TGTGCTAGTGGTCTGCCGGGTCGGGGGACTGAAGCTTTCTTT; clone_size: -; d_call: -; cdr3_length: 14; v_call: TRBV12-5; j_call: TRBJ1-1
cdr3_aa: CASSGEAGFTDTQYF; cdr3_nt: TGTGCCAGCAGTGGAGAAGCAGGGTTCACAGATACGCAGTATTTT; clone_size: -; d_call: -; cdr3_length: 15; v_call: TRBV2; j_call: TRBJ2-3
cdr3_aa: CASSAGDGYTF; cdr3_nt: TGTGCCAGCAGTGCCGGAGATGGCTACACCTTC; clone_size: -; d_call: -; cdr3_length: 11; v_call: TRBV6-2/TRBV6-3; j_call: TRBJ1-2
cdr3_aa: CASSLMTGANTGELFF; cdr3_nt: TGTGCCAGCAGTTTGATGACGGGAGCGAACACCGGGGAGCTGTTTTTT; clone_size: -; d_call: -; cdr3_length: 16; v_call: TRBV28; j_call: TRBJ2-2
cdr3_aa: CASSLVEGRQGNQPQHF; cdr3_nt: TGTGCCAGCAGTTTGGTTGAGGGTCGACAGGGCAATCAGCCCCAGCATTTT; clone_size: -; d_call: -; cdr3_length: 17; v_call: TRBV28; j_call: TRBJ1-5
cdr3_aa: CASSPRTVSSYNSPLHF; cdr3_nt: TGTGCCAGCAGCCCACGGACAGTTAGCTCCTATAATTCACCCCTCCACTTT; clone_size: -; d_call: -; cdr3_length: 17; v_call: TRBV11-2; j_call: TRBJ1-6
cdr3_aa: CASSYGRGRGYGYTF; cdr3_nt: TGTGCCAGCAGTTACGGGCGAGGGCGAGGCTATGGCTACACCTTC; clone_size: -; d_call: -; cdr3_length: 15; v_call: TRBV6-2/TRBV6-3; j_call: TRBJ1-2
cdr3_aa: CATSTGLAGITDTQYF; cdr3_nt: TGTGCCACCAGCACGGGACTAGCGGGCATCACAGATACGCAGTATTTT; clone_size: -; d_call: TRBD2; cdr3_length: 16; v_call: TRBV15; j_call: TRBJ2-3